This T cell receptor beta chain originates from a study of OX40 agonist ivuxolimab in advanced cancers. Across the study: In three patients, partial responses were observed, one with hepatocellular carcinoma and two with cutaneous melanoma. Study-wide points: CD4+ and CD8+ blood T cells expanded clonally by week 6 at 0.1 to 3.0 mg/kg.

As to this clone: Its cognate antigen is unknown.

V shed 5 bases and J 5 bases; nucleotides not matched to a gene: 6. This CDR3 is built from 14 residues. From germline, CDR1 is SGHTA and CDR2 FQGNSA. Data came from immunoSEQ multiplex PCR; TCRdb stores just in-frame clones and leaves some out. The sample records over 85,000 clones, roughly nine tenths being singletons. Excluded were patients having autoimmune disease history or systemic immunosuppression. Material: CD4+ or CD8+ T cells sorted from blood, obtained in a trial of the OX40 agonist ivuxolimab. The chain couples TRBV7-2 to TRBJ1-1, with TRBD1 matching 9 bases. The clonotype comes from an adult with an advanced solid tumor such as melanoma, head and neck, liver or kidney cancer. The CDR3 protein is CASSRDRVGTEAFF. DNA for the CDR3: TGTGCCAGCAGCCGGGACAGGGTAGGGACTGAAGCTTTCTTT.